The clone carrying this TCR beta chain turned up a few times. Its specificity is not known. Germline-derived CDR1 and CDR2 are SQVTM and ANQGSEA. This CDR3 spans 12 amino acids. Trimming left V 4 bases short and J 3 bases short, with 9 bases between. The data were obtained in a study of CD8+ T cells in alopecia areata. Study-level results: Normal skin's resident alphabeta T cells are sequenced alongside lesional scalp T cells. The study found higher clonality in lesional than normal scalp, especially in alopecia totalis/universalis. Mice showed TCR sharing more clearly than patients did, possibly owing to HLA.

cDNA serving as the sequencing template came from extracted, reverse transcribed RNA. This table comes from immunoSEQ multiplex PCR, and its TCRdb copy is limited to in-frame clones, with some not included. This sample has roughly 150,000 clones, with 55% found just once. This receptor was taken from a human donor in good health. The chain employs TRBV29-1 and TRBJ2-5; perhaps TRBD1 as D (6 bases). The sequencing sample was made of CD4+ T cells sorted from blood. The CDR3, as DNA: TGCAGCGTTGTAGAGGGGGAAGAGACCCAGTACTTC. It yields the protein CSVVEGEETQYF.